This TCR beta chain was found in a study of T cell changes during pregnancy in multiple sclerosis. The table came from immunoSEQ multiplex PCR; TCRdb's copy has only in-frame clones and leaves some out. This sample has tens of thousands of clones, with about 88% found just once. Germline CDR1 is MNHNS and CDR2 is SASEGT. The V segment lost 11 bases and the J segment 5 bases; nucleotides outside the gene matches: 9. The length of the CDR3 is 13 residues. This clonotype was obtained from a female donor with multiple sclerosis, enrolled in a pregnancy study. The sequenced sample was peripheral blood, obtained after pregnancy. The genes are TRBV6-1 and TRBJ1-3; 7 bases are a match to TRBD1. The CDR3 bases are TGTGCCGCCGCGACAGGGACGCGAAACACCATATATTTT. This encodes CAAATGTRNTIYF.